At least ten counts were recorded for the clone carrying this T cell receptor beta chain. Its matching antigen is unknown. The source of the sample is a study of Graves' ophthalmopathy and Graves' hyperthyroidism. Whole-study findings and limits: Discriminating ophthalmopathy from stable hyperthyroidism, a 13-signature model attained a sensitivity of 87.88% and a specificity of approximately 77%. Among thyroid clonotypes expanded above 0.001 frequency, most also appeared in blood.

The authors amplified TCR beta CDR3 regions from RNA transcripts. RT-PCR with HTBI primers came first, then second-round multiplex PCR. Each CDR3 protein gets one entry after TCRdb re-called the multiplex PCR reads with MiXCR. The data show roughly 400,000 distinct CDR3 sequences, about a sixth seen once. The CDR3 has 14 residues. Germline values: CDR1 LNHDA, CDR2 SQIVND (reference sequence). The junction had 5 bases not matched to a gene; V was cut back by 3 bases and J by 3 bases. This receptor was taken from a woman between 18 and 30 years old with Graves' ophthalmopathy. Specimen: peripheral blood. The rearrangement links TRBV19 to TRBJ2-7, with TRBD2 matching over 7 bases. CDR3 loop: CASSISLASYEQYF. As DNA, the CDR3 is TGTGCCAGTAGTATTTCACTAGCGAGCTACGAGCAGTACTTC.